This record covers a single T cell receptor beta chain. Antigen: not known. The input for each TCR library was 3500 ng of total RNA. TCRdb reanalyzed the 5' RACE reads, giving one entry per CDR3 protein sequence and no DNA. Its clone listing holds 350,000 to 550,000 distinct CDR3 sequences. This sample was taken from a study of monozygotic twins with inflammatory bowel disease. The authors drew approximately 2.5 ml of blood from each donor. General study results and limits: Between concordant and discordant twins, repertoire similarity failed to differ, a result that limited power may explain. Support was lacking for any single strong IBD-associated signal or clonotype.

CDR1 and CDR2 from the germline V gene are MGHRA and YSYEKL. This CDR3 comprises 15 residues. Sample: blood. The chain employs TRBV4-1 and TRBJ2-7; TCRdb lists TRBD2, though no DNA is available to test this call. The TCR originated in a human donor with ulcerative colitis or Crohn's disease, or a healthy co-twin of an affected twin (not recorded which). The CDR3 region is CASSLTSGASYEQYF.